Sequencing of this T cell receptor beta chain was carried out in a study of identical twins listed by TCRdb under 2016. Regarding the research as a whole: To test whether fetal clonotypes persist, the study used deep sequencing on TCR alpha and beta repertoires from monozygotic twins, unrelated adults of various ages, and cord blood. To rule out contamination, replicate twin experiments were performed at different times with different library preparation protocols. Paper-wide results and their limitations: Fewer insertions were carried by abundant cord blood beta clonotypes; a weaker similar trend was observed in young adult naive repertoires, while no such trend was observed in memory repertoires. Excess twin sharing in beta out-of-frame sequences was weaker because fewer shared sequences lowered the signal-to-noise ratio. Because the same donors could not be followed over many years, the conclusions depended on cross-sectional statistical analysis. Out-of-frame TCR alpha sharing in monozygotic twins was systematically underestimated by recombination models, whereas sharing between unrelated individuals was in agreement with the recombination models. Invariant T cells such as MAIT and iNKT could partly confound zero-insertion analyses, although diverse VJ usage argued against such confounding for most clonotypes. Compared with coincidental sharing between unrelated individuals, out-of-frame TCR alpha sequences shared between twins showed an excess of sequences with low generation probability.

There are 12 amino acids in the CDR3, from cysteine to phenylalanine inclusive. Only CDR3 DNA remains: 36 bases, in frame from the first base. The junction carries 9 bases between V and J, which are trimmed by 3 bases and 9 bases respectively. The germline V gene (reference sequence) specifies PRHDT as CDR1 and FYEKMQ as CDR2. About this clonotype itself: What antigen it recognizes has not been identified. Base-call qualities are not available, and no considerably larger clone is one nucleotide away.

Every donor in the study was a healthy Caucasian. The library was built by means of 5' RACE. This sample was sequenced with an Illumina HiSeq 2000. Template switching introduced a universal primer binding site; the final cDNA contained a unique molecular identifier, enabling accurate counting of TCR cDNA molecules. Specific primers in the conserved constant-segment region were used to synthesize first-strand cDNA for the TCR alpha and beta chains. To control for contamination, every cDNA library was double barcoded, receiving both a SMART-Mk sample barcode and Illumina barcodes. TruSeq adapter sequences along with Illumina sample barcodes were introduced in two successive PCR steps. The TCR alpha and beta cDNA libraries were sequenced on the Illumina HiSeq platform using custom primers. On the study's bioinformatics: MiGEC processed the raw reads to extract unique molecular identifiers, while MiXCR was used to determine the CDR3 positions. For each individual, recombination models were inferred using an EM algorithm with the repgenHMM and IGoR tools. Shared clonotypes were analyzed with the tcR package in R, and sharing was normalized by the product of cloneset sizes. To study raw recombination free of thymic and clonal selection effects, out-of-frame nonproductive sequences were analyzed. In TCRdb, the public reads were trimmed at Q25 with fastp and aligned with MiXCR, with productive beta chains retained. Rows with one shared CDR3 protein collapse into an entry with the most common genes and DNA. None of the V and J calls come from the authors' own analysis; TCRdb made them. The sample records 1.5 million to 2 million distinct CDR3 sequences, 32% of which are singletons. More than 0.25% of the sample goes to the ten largest clones.

The material sequenced was cord blood. The rearrangement joined TRBV13 to TRBJ1-5; the D gene remains uncertain. The clonotype originates from a newborn girl in good health. In nucleotides, the sequence is TGTGCCAGCAGCTTCAAGAACGCGCCCCAGCATTTT. Its translation is CASSFKNAPQHF.